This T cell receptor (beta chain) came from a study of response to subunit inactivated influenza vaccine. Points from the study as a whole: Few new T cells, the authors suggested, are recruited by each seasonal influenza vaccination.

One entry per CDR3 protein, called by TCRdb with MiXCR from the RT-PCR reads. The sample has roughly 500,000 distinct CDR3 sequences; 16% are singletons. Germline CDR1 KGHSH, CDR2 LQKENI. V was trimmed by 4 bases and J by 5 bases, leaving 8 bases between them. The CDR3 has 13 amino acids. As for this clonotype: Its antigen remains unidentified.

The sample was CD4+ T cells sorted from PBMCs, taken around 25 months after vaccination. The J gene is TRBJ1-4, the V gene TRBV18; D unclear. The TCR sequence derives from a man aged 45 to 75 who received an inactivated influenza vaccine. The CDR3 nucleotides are TGTGCCAGCTCACTAGATACAAATGAAAAACTGTTTTTT. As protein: CASSLDTNEKLFF.